The source of this TCR beta chain is a study of blood T cell repertoires in COVID-19. Study at large: Both acute and convalescent COVID-19 samples were obtained from the United States, Italy and Spain. T cells, B-cell-depleted T cells, or PBMCs supplied cDNA or gDNA.

Germline assignment: CDR1 MDHEN and CDR2 SYDVKM. The CDR3 totals 12 residues, both ends included. TCRdb's table, derived via immunoSEQ multiplex PCR, lists solely in-frame clones and lacks some. The sample has about 290,000 clones; approximately 80% are singletons. With regard to this clone: No DNA is shown, since the ends of the CDR3 on it are uncertain; the CDR3 is the one TCRdb lists.

The TCR sequence derives from a woman between 45 and 60 years old with active or convalescent COVID-19. What was sequenced was peripheral blood. This chain links TRBV28 with TRBJ1-2. This CDR3 is CASKVGRGAHTF.